This T cell receptor (beta chain) emerged from a study of blood T cell repertoires in COVID-19. Losses at the gene ends were 0 bases for V and 4 bases for J; bases not matched to a gene: 2. This CDR3 is 14 amino acids long. CDR1 and CDR2 (germline): SGHTA, FQGNSA. In the original workflow: The assay estimated nucleated cells by amplifying reference gene primers. Assay used: immunoSEQ multiplex PCR; TCRdb lists only in-frame clones, some missing. That table gives V, J and clone size, and the DNA gave D and trimming. The repertoire holds about 160,000 clones, with 70% to 90% as singletons. This sequence joins TRBV7-2 and TRBJ2-7, with TRBD1 identical over 8 bases. Specimen: peripheral blood. This TCR was sampled from a man in his forties or fifties who had recovered from COVID-19. CDR3: CASSLANRGYEQYF. Here the CDR3 DNA reads TGTGCCAGCAGCTTAGCGAACAGGGGGTACGAGCAGTACTTC.